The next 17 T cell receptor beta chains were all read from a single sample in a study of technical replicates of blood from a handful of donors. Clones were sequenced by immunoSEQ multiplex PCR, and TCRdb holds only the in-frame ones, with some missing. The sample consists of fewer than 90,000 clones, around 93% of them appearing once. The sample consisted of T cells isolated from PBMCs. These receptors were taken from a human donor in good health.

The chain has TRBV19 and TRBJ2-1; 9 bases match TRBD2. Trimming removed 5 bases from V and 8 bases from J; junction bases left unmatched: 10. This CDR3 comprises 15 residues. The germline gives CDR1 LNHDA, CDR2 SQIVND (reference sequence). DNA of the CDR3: TGTGCCAGTAGTGGAGGGAGCGGGGGGAGAGATGAGCAGTTCTTC. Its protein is CASSGGSGGRDEQFF.

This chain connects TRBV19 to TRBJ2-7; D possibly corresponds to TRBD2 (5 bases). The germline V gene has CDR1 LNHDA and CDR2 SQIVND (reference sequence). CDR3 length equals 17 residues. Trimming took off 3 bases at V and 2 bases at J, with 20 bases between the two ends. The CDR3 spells CASSMPGSEIITYEQYF. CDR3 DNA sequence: TGTGCCAGTAGTATGCCGGGTAGCGAGATAATTACCTACGAGCAGTACTTC.

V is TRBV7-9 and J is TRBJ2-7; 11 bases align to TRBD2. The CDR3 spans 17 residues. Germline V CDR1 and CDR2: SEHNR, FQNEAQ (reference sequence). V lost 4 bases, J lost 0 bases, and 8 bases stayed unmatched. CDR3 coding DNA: TGTGCCAGCAGCTCATTCCTTAGCGGGGGGGTCTCCTACGAGCAGTACTTC. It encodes CASSSFLSGGVSYEQYF.

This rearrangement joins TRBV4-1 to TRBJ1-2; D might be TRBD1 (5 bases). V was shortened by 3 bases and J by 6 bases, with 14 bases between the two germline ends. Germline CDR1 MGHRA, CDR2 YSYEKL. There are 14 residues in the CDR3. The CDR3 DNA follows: TGCGCCAGCAGCCAGGTCGGGGGTGTCGATGGCTACACCTTC. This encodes CASSQVGGVDGYTF.

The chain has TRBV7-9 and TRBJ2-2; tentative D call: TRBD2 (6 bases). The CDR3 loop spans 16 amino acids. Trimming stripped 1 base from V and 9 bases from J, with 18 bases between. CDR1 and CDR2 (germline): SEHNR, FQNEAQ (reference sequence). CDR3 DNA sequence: TGTGCCAGCAGCTTAGTCGGAGGGGTATTTTGGAGGGAGCTGTTTTTT. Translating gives CASSLVGGVFWRELFF.

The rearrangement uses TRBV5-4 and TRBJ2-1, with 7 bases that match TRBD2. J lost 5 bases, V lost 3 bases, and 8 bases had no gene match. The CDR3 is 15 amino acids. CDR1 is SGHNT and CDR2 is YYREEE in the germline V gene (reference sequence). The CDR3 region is CASSWGGRMNNEQFF. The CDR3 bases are TGTGCCAGCAGCTGGGGGGGGAGGATGAACAATGAGCAGTTCTTC.

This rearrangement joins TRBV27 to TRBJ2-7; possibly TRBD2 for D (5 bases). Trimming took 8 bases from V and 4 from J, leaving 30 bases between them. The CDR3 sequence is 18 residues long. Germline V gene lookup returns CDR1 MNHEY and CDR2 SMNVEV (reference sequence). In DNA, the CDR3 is TGTGCCAGCGCGCTTGATCCTGAAGTGGGAGAGTCTTTGTACGAGCAGTACTTC. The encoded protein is CASALDPEVGESLYEQYF.

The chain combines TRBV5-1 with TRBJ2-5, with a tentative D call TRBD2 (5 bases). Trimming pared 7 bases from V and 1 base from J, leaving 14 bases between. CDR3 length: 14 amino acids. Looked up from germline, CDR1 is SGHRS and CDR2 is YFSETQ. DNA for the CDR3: TGCGCCAGCTCAGGCGGGCGAAGCCAAGAGACCCAGTACTTC. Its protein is CASSGGRSQETQYF.

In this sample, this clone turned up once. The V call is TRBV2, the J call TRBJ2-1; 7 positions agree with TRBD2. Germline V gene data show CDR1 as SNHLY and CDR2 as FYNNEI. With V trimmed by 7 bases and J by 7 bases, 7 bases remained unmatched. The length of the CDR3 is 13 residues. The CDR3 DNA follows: TGTGCCAGCAAAGGCGGGAGAGGGAATGAGCAGTTCTTC. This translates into CASKGGRGNEQFF.

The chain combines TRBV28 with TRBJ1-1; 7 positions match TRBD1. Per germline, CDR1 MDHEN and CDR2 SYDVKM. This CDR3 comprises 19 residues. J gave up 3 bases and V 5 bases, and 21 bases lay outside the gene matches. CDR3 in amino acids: CASSLWTGRGSGSYTEAFF. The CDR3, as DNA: TGTGCCAGCAGTCTTTGGACAGGACGGGGCAGTGGGTCTTACACTGAAGCTTTCTTT.

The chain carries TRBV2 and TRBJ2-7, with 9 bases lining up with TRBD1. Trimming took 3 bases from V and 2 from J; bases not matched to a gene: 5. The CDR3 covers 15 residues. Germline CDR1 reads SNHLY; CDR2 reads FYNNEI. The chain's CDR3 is CASSESGTGTYEQYF. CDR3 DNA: TGTGCCAGCAGTGAGTCCGGGACAGGGACCTACGAGCAGTACTTC.

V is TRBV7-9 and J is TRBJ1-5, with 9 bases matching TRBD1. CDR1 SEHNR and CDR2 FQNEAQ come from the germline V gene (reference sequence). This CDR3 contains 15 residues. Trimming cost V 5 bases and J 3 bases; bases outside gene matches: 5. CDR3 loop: CASSHGDRANQPQHF. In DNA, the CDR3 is TGTGCCAGCAGCCACGGGGACAGGGCCAATCAGCCCCAGCATTTT. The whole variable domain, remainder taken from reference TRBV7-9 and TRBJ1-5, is DTGVSQNPRHKITKRGQNVTFRCDPISEHNRLYWYRQTLGQGPEFLTYFQNEAQLEKSRLLSDRFSAERPKGSFSTLEIQRTEQGDSAMYLCASSHGDRANQPQHFGDGTRLSIL.

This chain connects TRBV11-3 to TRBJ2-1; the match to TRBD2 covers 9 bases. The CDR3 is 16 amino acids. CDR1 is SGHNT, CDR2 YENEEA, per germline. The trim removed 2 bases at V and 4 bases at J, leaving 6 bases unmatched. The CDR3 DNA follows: TGTGCCAGCAGCTTATCTGGCGGGAGGGCGTACAATGAGCAGTTCTTC. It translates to CASSLSGGRAYNEQFF. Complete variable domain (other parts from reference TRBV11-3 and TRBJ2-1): EAGVVQSPRYKIIEKKQPVAFWCNPISGHNTLYWYLQNLGQGPELLIRYENEEAVDDSQLPKDRFSAERLKGVDSTLKIQPAELGDSAVYLCASSLSGGRAYNEQFFGPGTRLTVL.

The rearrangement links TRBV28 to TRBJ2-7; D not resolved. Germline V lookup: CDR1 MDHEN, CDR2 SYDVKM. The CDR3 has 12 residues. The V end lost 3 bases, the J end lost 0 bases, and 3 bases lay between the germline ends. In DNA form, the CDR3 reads TGTGCCAGCAGTTTTATCTCCTACGAGCAGTACTTC. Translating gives CASSFISYEQYF.

This CDR3 is CASSQQGTVMQYF. Written as DNA, the CDR3 is TGTGCCAGCAGCCAACAGGGGACAGTGATGCAGTATTTT. The rearrangement uses TRBV4-2 and TRBJ2-3; 7 bases map to TRBD1. With 2 bases clipped from V and 11 bases from J, the junction kept 7 bases outside the gene matches. CDR3 length: 13 residues. Germline CDR1 and CDR2: LGHNA and YNFKEQ.

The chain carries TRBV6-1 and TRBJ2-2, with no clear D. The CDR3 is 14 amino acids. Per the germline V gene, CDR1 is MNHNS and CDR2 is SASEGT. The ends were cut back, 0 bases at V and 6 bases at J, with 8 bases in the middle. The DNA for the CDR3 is TGTGCCAGCAGTGAAGCTGTCCGTGCCGGGGAGCTGTTTTTT. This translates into CASSEAVRAGELFF.

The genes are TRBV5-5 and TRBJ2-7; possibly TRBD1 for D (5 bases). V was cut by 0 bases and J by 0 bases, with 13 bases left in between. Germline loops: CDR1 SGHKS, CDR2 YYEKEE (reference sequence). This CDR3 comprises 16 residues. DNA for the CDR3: TGTGCCAGCAGCTTGGCCTCTCCAGGGAACTCCTACGAGCAGTACTTC. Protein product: CASSLASPGNSYEQYF.